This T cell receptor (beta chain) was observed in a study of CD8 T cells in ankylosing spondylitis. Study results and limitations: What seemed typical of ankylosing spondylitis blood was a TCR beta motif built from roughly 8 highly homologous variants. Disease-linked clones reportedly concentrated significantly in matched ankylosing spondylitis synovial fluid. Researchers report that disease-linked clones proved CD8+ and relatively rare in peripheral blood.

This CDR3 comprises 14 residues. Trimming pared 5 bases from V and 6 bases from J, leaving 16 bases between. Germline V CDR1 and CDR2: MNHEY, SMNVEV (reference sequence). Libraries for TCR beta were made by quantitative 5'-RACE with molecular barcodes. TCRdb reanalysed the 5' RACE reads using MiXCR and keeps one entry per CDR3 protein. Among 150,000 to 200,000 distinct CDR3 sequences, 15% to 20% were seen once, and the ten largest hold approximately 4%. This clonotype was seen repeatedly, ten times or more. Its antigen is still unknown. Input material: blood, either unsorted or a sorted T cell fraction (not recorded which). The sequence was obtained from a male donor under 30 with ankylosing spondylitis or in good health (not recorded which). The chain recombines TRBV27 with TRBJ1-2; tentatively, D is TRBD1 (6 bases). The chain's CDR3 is CASSPLDSLHGYTF. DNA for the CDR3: TGTGCCAGCAGTCCCCTGGACAGCCTCCATGGCTACACCTTC.